A single sample is the source of the 3 T cell receptor beta chains below, sequenced in a study of PD-1 blockade in classical Hodgkin lymphoma. The assay was immunoSEQ multiplex PCR, and TCRdb's table has in-frame clones only and misses some. This sample has 95,000 to 100,000 clones, with 75% to 90% found just once. Each patient experienced a relapse that followed autologous stem cell transplantation, and brentuximab vedotin exposure varied. The sample consisted of peripheral blood mononuclear cells (PBMCs), taken before the second cycle of nivolumab. The receptor source for this set is a human donor with classical Hodgkin lymphoma.

V usage is TRBV5-4 and J usage is TRBJ2-7, with unresolved D. CDR3 length equals 14 residues. Germline V gene sequence: CDR1 SGHNT, CDR2 YYREEE (reference sequence). Trimming removed 1 base from V and 2 bases from J, with 10 bases in between. The DNA of the CDR3 is TGTGCCAGCAGCTTGACCGGGTACACCTACGAGCAGTACTTC. Translating gives CASSLTGYTYEQYF.

This clone showed up just once. The rearrangement links TRBV4-1 to TRBJ2-7; D might be TRBD1 (7 bases). The CDR3 length is 15 residues. In germline, CDR1 is MGHRA, CDR2 YSYEKL. Trimming shortened V by 4 bases and J by 4 bases, and 17 bases separated the two germline ends. The CDR3 reads CASSLGQVGRYEQYF. As DNA, the CDR3 is TGCGCCAGCAGCCTAGGACAGGTGGGGAGGTACGAGCAGTACTTC.

The V and J genes are TRBV30 and TRBJ1-1; 10 nucleotides agree with TRBD1. Germline lookup yields CDR1 GTSNPN and CDR2 SVGIG (reference sequence). The ends lost 3 bases at V and 8 bases at J; junction bases unmatched: 0. This CDR3 comprises 11 residues. CDR3 sequence reads: CAWRGQGEAFF. Here the CDR3 DNA reads TGTGCCTGGAGGGGACAGGGGGAAGCTTTCTTT.